Listed below are T cell receptor beta chains from one sample, sequenced in a study of glioma-infiltrating T cells after dendritic cell vaccination. Assay used: immunoSEQ multiplex PCR; TCRdb lists only in-frame clones, some missing. The repertoire holds tens of thousands of clones, with around 80% as singletons. Sequences were derived from blood, sampled before dendritic cell vaccination. These receptor sequences come from a human donor with glioblastoma. Each CDR3 is given with its conserved first and last residue. D genes are given only for firm matches. Part of the rows lack a size; the others show once, few, many or a class for expanded clones.

cdr3_length d_call j_call clone_size v_call cdr3_aa cdr3_nt
11 TRBD1 TRBJ2-2 - TRBV29-1 CSVPRQGELFF TGCAGCGTCCCAAGACAGGGTGAGCTGTTTTTT
15 - TRBJ1-2 - TRBV19 CASSIGRVTNYGYTF TGTGCCAGTAGTATTGGGAGGGTGACTAACTATGGCTACACCTTC
13 - TRBJ2-7 - TRBV6-5 CASSPADYYEQYF TGTGCCAGCAGTCCCGCAGATTACTACGAGCAGTACTTC
16 TRBD1 TRBJ1-2 - TRBV7-9 CASRGQGGTSYYGYTF TGTGCCAGCAGAGGACAGGGGGGCACATCCTACTATGGCTACACCTTC
13 - TRBJ1-4 - TRBV29-1 CSVTGPGGEKLFF TGCAGCGTAACAGGCCCGGGTGGAGAAAAACTGTTTTTT
18 - TRBJ1-3 few TRBV4-1 CASSQRPPGQYAGNTIYF TGCGCCAGCAGCCAAAGACCCCCTGGACAGTATGCTGGAAACACCATATATTTT
17 - TRBJ2-6 - TRBV5-1 CASSFQQVYSGANVLTF TGCGCCAGCAGCTTCCAACAGGTCTACTCTGGGGCCAACGTCCTGACTTTC
18 TRBD1 TRBJ2-6 - TRBV28 CASRYNRGFFSGANVLTF TGTGCCAGCCGATATAACAGGGGATTCTTCTCTGGGGCCAACGTCCTGACTTTC
15 - TRBJ2-3 few TRBV2 CASTMAGQYTDTQYF TGTGCCAGCACGATGGCTGGCCAGTACACAGATACGCAGTATTTT
15 - TRBJ1-3 few TRBV2 CASSETASSGNTIYF TGTGCCAGCAGTGAAACAGCCAGCTCTGGAAACACCATATATTTT
15 TRBD1 TRBJ1-5 - TRBV28 CASSRQGTTYQPQHF TGTGCCAGCAGTCGACAGGGGACCACGTATCAGCCCCAGCATTTT
16 TRBD2 TRBJ2-3 few TRBV4-2 CASSHPSGSGMDTQYF TGTGCCAGCAGCCACCCTAGCGGGAGCGGGATGGATACGCAGTATTTT
18 TRBD1 TRBJ1-3 - TRBV7-9 CASSLGAGGLVSGNTIYF TGTGCCAGCAGCCTAGGGGCAGGGGGTCTCGTCTCTGGAAACACCATATATTTT
15 TRBD1 TRBJ1-6 - TRBV6-1 CASTLTGGNNSPLHF TGTGCCAGCACCCTGACAGGGGGAAATAATTCACCCCTCCACTTT
16 - TRBJ2-6 few TRBV13 CASSDGQYSGANVLTF TGTGCCAGCAGCGACGGACAGTACTCTGGGGCCAACGTCCTGACTTTC
15 - TRBJ2-3 - TRBV6-1 CASSESYGSTDTQYF TGTGCCAGCAGTGAATCGTACGGGAGCACAGATACGCAGTATTTT
16 TRBD1 TRBJ1-4 - TRBV5-8 CASSLGTVRGNEKLFF TGTGCCAGCAGCCTCGGGACAGTTCGGGGAAATGAAAAACTGTTTTTT
13 - TRBJ1-4 - TRBV19 CASSKERNEKLFF TGTGCCAGTAGTAAGGAGCGTAATGAAAAACTGTTTTTT
12 - TRBJ2-7 - TRBV29-1 CSARVQDYEQYF TGCAGCGCAAGAGTCCAGGACTACGAGCAGTACTTC
14 - TRBJ2-3 once TRBV4-2 CASSQAGVPDTQYF TGTGCCAGCAGCCAAGCGGGAGTCCCAGATACGCAGTATTTT
13 - TRBJ1-1 - TRBV2 CASSGQMNTEAFF TGTGCCAGCAGCGGACAGATGAACACTGAAGCTTTCTTT
17 TRBD1 TRBJ1-2 - TRBV5-4 CAGSSGQGALRNYGYTF TGTGCCGGCAGCTCGGGACAGGGGGCCCTTAGGAACTATGGCTACACCTTC
13 - TRBJ1-2 - TRBV11-1 CASSHTFRDGYTF TGTGCCAGCAGCCACACCTTTCGTGATGGCTACACCTTC
16 TRBD1 TRBJ2-5 - TRBV19 CASSPFSSTGSETQYF TGTGCCAGTAGTCCCTTTTCATCGACAGGGTCGGAGACCCAGTACTTC